These 27 T cell receptor beta chains were sequenced from one sample in a study of CD8 T cells in Susac syndrome. Random hexamers primed reverse transcription of roughly 0.5 to 1 ug RNA. TCRdb re-called the immunoSEQ multiplex PCR reads with MiXCR, one entry per CDR3 protein. This table holds about 160,000 distinct CDR3 sequences, approximately 95% found once. The sequencing sample was made of CD4+ T cells from PBMCs. Source of these receptors: a human donor with multiple sclerosis.

This rearrangement joins TRBV6-5 to TRBJ2-1; 10 nucleotides line up with TRBD2. V was pared by 6 bases and J by 9 bases, with 14 bases of the junction left unmatched. Per germline, CDR1 MNHEY and CDR2 SVGAGI. The CDR3 runs to 16 residues. The CDR3 loop is CASSLWASGRGGEQFF. In DNA form, the CDR3 reads TGTGCCAGCAGCTTATGGGCTAGCGGGAGAGGGGGTGAGCAGTTCTTC.

This chain connects TRBV12-3 or TRBV12-4 to TRBJ2-4; 7 nucleotides agree with TRBD1. CDR3 length: 13 residues. Unmatched junction bases numbered 11, after V lost 8 bases and J lost 10 bases. The CDR3 loop reads CASVGQFLGIQYF. The CDR3, as DNA: TGTGCCAGCGTGGGACAGTTCCTGGGGATTCAGTACTTC.

This sequence joins TRBV11-2 and TRBJ2-2, with 9 positions matching TRBD2. Unmatched junction bases numbered 15, after V lost 11 bases and J lost 5 bases. Germline V gene data show CDR1 as SGHAT and CDR2 as FQNNGV. This CDR3 is built from 16 residues. CDR3 in amino acids: CAFRSSGGVGTGELFF. The CDR3 nucleotides are TGTGCCTTCCGCAGTAGCGGGGGAGTGGGGACCGGGGAGCTGTTTTTT.

The table lists this clonotype with a few counts. The chain links TRBV11-2 to TRBJ2-4; tentatively, D is TRBD1 (6 bases). The germline V gene encodes CDR1 SGHAT and CDR2 FQNNGV. The CDR3 totals 13 residues. The V and J ends lost 5 bases and 5 bases respectively, with 10 bases between them. The CDR3 region is CASSLNRENIQYF. CDR3 bases: TGTGCCAGCAGCCTAAACAGGGAAAACATTCAGTACTTC.

Concerning this clonotype itself: An end of the junction differs from the germline gene, which may be a read error. This chain connects TRBV5-4 to TRBJ2-1; 7 nucleotides match TRBD2. There are 12 residues in the CDR3. CDR1 is SGHNT and CDR2 is YYREEE in the germline V gene (reference sequence). The DNA for the CDR3 is TGTGCCAGCAGCTTGGGATGGGAGGGAGAGATCTTC. Protein product: CASSLGWEGEIF.

For this clonotype: This CDR3 fails to terminate in the conserved phenylalanine or tryptophan, so it likely reflects a read error. The J gene is TRBJ1-2, the V gene TRBV6-5, with D possibly matching TRBD1 (5 bases). Germline-derived CDR1 and CDR2 are MNHEY and SVGAGI. The CDR3 is made up of 13 amino acids. Between the trimmed V and J ends, which lost 6 bases and 8 bases, there was a span of 16 bases. The CDR3 DNA is TGTGCCAGCAGGCTTCAATCAGGGATGGGCTACACCTCC. Protein sequence: CASRLQSGMGYTS.

The chain links TRBV2 to TRBJ1-5; no clear D. Germline assignment: CDR1 SNHLY and CDR2 FYNNEI. CDR3 size: 12 residues. V was trimmed by 7 bases and J by 3 bases, leaving 7 bases between them. This CDR3 reads CASNPDNQPQHF. CDR3 bases: TGTGCCAGCAATCCAGACAATCAGCCCCAGCATTTT. Complete variable domain (other parts from reference TRBV2 and TRBJ1-5): EPEVTQTPSHQVTQMGQEVILRCVPISNHLYFYWYRQILGQKVEFLVSFYNNEISEKSEIFDDQFSVERPDGSNFTLKIRSTKLEDSAMYFCASNPDNQPQHFGDGTRLSIL.

The chain carries TRBV4-1 and TRBJ2-6; TRBD1 is a possible D gene (6 bases). The CDR3 sequence is 19 residues long. CDR1 MGHRA and CDR2 YSYEKL come from the germline V gene. With 4 bases removed from V and 2 bases from J, the gap between germline ends came to 21 bases. The DNA of the CDR3 is TGCGCCAGCAGCCCCCTAGGAAAGAGGACAGAGACTGGGGCCAACGTCCTGACTTTC. Translating gives CASSPLGKRTETGANVLTF.

This CDR3 is CSVEANRDGELFF. CDR3 nucleotide sequence: TGCAGCGTTGAAGCAAACAGGGACGGGGAGCTGTTTTTT. V is TRBV29-1 and J is TRBJ2-2; D may be TRBD1 (6 bases). This CDR3 region has 13 residues. Germline V CDR1 and CDR2: SQVTM, ANQGSEA. The V and J ends lost 1 base and 7 bases respectively, with 10 bases between them.

This chain uses TRBV6-2 or TRBV6-3 with TRBJ2-4; TRBD2 is a possible D gene (7 bases). In germline, CDR1 is MNHEY, CDR2 SVGEGT. With 3 bases removed from V and 1 base from J, the gap between germline ends came to 16 bases. The CDR3 sequence is 17 residues long. The CDR3 DNA follows: TGTGCCAGCAGTTATTTGGGGGGGCCCGGGGCCAAAAACATTCAGTACTTC. It encodes CASSYLGGPGAKNIQYF.

This chain joins TRBV9 and TRBJ2-7, with D perhaps matching TRBD1 (6 bases). The CDR3 loop spans 17 amino acids. Germline CDR1 SGDLS, CDR2 YYNGEE. The V end was cut by 2 bases, the J end by 2 bases, with 20 bases between. The CDR3 reads CASSVADSARAPYEQYF. The CDR3 bases are TGTGCCAGCAGCGTCGCGGACAGCGCAAGGGCTCCCTACGAGCAGTACTTC.

The chain combines TRBV3-1 with TRBJ2-1, with a tentative D call TRBD2 (6 bases). V lost 1 base and J lost 6, with 13 bases in between. The CDR3 is made up of 15 amino acids. Germline lookup yields CDR1 LGHDT and CDR2 YNNKEL (reference sequence). This chain's CDR3 is CASSQGGGARNEQFF. The CDR3 nucleotides are TGTGCCAGCAGCCAAGGCGGAGGGGCGCGCAATGAGCAGTTCTTC.

The chain combines TRBV4-3 with TRBJ2-7; possible D gene TRBD2, 5 bases. V lost 1 base and J 0 bases, leaving 13 bases between the germline ends. Germline CDR1 reads LGHNA; CDR2 reads YSLEER. The CDR3 runs 16 residues. The CDR3 region is CASSQGAGVSSYEQYF. DNA of the CDR3: TGCGCCAGCAGCCAAGGGGCCGGGGTGAGCTCCTACGAGCAGTACTTC.

This chain connects TRBV12-3 or TRBV12-4 to TRBJ2-5, with D perhaps matching TRBD2 (6 bases). Trimming took off 6 bases at V and 9 bases at J, with 23 bases between the two ends. This CDR3 has 15 amino acids. The CDR3 DNA reads as TGTGCCAGCAGCCCTAACCTGGGAGGCGAGACGTCCCAGTACTTC. Translating gives CASSPNLGGETSQYF.

The chain recombines TRBV4-3 with TRBJ2-1, with 7 bases fitting TRBD2. V shed 1 base and J 13 bases; nucleotides not matched to a gene: 1. The CDR3 spans 11 residues. Germline V gene lookup returns CDR1 LGHNA and CDR2 YSLEER. The CDR3 sequence is CASSQGLAQFF. CDR3 sequence (DNA): TGCGCCAGCAGCCAAGGACTAGCTCAGTTCTTC.

DNA of the CDR3: TGCAGCGTTTACGCCAGGGTCGGCGAGCAGTACTTC. Its translation is CSVYARVGEQYF. The V and J genes are TRBV29-1 and TRBJ2-7; tentatively, D is TRBD1 (5 bases). The CDR3 spans 12 residues. Germline loops: CDR1 SQVTM, CDR2 ANQGSEA. With 5 bases removed from V and 6 bases from J, the gap between germline ends came to 14 bases.

The CDR3 DNA reads TGTGCCAGCAGTTACAACCCATGGATCTCCAATCAGCCCCAGCATTTT. Translation gives CASSYNPWISNQPQHF. V and J are TRBV12-3 or TRBV12-4 and TRBJ1-5; D call uncertain. Between the trimmed V and J ends, which lost 4 bases and 3 bases, there was a span of 16 bases. The CDR3 runs 16 residues.

The CDR3 sequence is CASSRGQGGSDTQYF. CDR3 sequence (DNA): TGCGCCAGCAGCCGCGGACAGGGGGGATCAGATACGCAGTATTTT. The chain couples TRBV5-1 to TRBJ2-3, with 10 bases aligning to TRBD1. Germline trimming cut 4 bases from V and 4 bases from J; bases unmatched to any gene: 6. CDR1 is SGHRS and CDR2 is YFSETQ in the germline V gene. The CDR3 is 15 amino acids.

The chain combines TRBV4-1 with TRBJ2-3, with 10 bases identical to TRBD2. With V trimmed by 0 bases and J by 8 bases, 8 bases remained unmatched. The CDR3 has 16 amino acids. CDR1 is MGHRA and CDR2 is YSYEKL in the germline V gene. The CDR3 region is CASSQELAGPMGTQYF. DNA for the CDR3: TGCGCCAGCAGCCAAGAACTAGCGGGACCCATGGGTACGCAGTATTTT.

The V gene is TRBV11-2, the J gene TRBJ2-2, with 10 bases lining up with TRBD2. V lost 10 bases to trimming and J lost 6 bases; unmatched junction nucleotides: 8. Per the germline V gene, CDR1 is SGHAT and CDR2 is FQNNGV. The CDR3 extends over 14 amino acids. In nucleotides, the CDR3 is TGTGCCAACACGCCTAGCGGGAGCTCCGGGGAGCTGTTTTTT. It yields the protein CANTPSGSSGELFF.

The chain employs TRBV5-1 and TRBJ2-5; D is ambiguous. Per germline, CDR1 SGHRS and CDR2 YFSETQ. V gave up 4 bases and J gave up 5 bases, with 9 bases separating them. The CDR3 is made up of 12 amino acids. CDR3 sequence (DNA): TGCGCCAGCAGCACTTCTCAGGAGACCCAGTACTTC. It encodes CASSTSQETQYF.

This sequence joins TRBV7-3 and TRBJ2-7, with 9 bases fitting TRBD1. The CDR3 length is 15 residues. With 5 bases clipped from V and 3 bases from J, the junction kept 8 bases outside the gene matches. Germline-derived CDR1 and CDR2 are SGHTA and FQGTGA. The CDR3 protein is CASSRTGTGNYEQYF. In DNA, the CDR3 is TGTGCCAGCAGCCGAACCGGGACAGGGAACTACGAGCAGTACTTC.

J is TRBJ2-5 and V is TRBV18; 12 bases line up with TRBD2. CDR3 size: 18 residues. The V and J ends lost 3 bases and 1 base, in that order; junction bases with no gene match: 9. CDR1 is KGHSH and CDR2 is LQKENI in the germline V gene. CDR3 residues: CASSPLPTSGSSQETQYF. The CDR3 region has the DNA TGTGCCAGCTCACCCTTACCGACTAGCGGGAGTTCCCAAGAGACCCAGTACTTC.

The chain uses TRBV7-2 and TRBJ2-5; D might be TRBD2 (6 bases). The CDR3 is made up of 14 amino acids. V was clipped by 8 bases and J by 2 bases, with 15 bases between them. Germline V CDR1 and CDR2: SGHTA, FQGNSA. The CDR3 nucleotides are TGTGCCAGCGGCCCTTCTCGGGGGCAAGAGACCCAGTACTTC. Its protein is CASGPSRGQETQYF. Looking up the rest from reference TRBV7-2 and TRBJ2-5 gives the full variable domain: GAGVSQSPSNKVTEKGKDVELRCDPISGHTALYWYRQSLGQGLEFLIYFQGNSAPDKSGLPSDRFSAERTGGSVSTLTIQRTQQEDSAVYLCASGPSRGQETQYFGPGTRLLVL.

This clonotype is a singleton in its sample. The rearrangement uses TRBV10-3 and TRBJ2-7; D gene ambiguous. Germline lookup yields CDR1 ENHRY and CDR2 SYGVKD. The CDR3 is 13 amino acids. Trimming took 4 bases from V and 5 from J, leaving 12 bases between them. The chain's CDR3 is CAISAETWNEQYF. CDR3 DNA sequence: TGTGCCATCAGTGCCGAAACATGGAACGAGCAGTACTTC.

The V and J genes are TRBV6-6 and TRBJ2-2; 9 nucleotides agree with TRBD1. Germline values: CDR1 MNHNY, CDR2 SVGAGI (reference sequence). J was trimmed by 4 bases and V by 5 bases; bases with no gene match: 2. The CDR3 consists of 14 residues. The CDR3 DNA follows: TGTGCCAGCAGTCCGGGACAGGGCACCGGGGAGCTGTTTTTT. This translates into CASSPGQGTGELFF.

The V call is TRBV12-3 or TRBV12-4, the J call TRBJ1-5; 7 bases are shared with TRBD1. V lost 7 bases and J lost 2; bases outside the gene matches: 8. The CDR3 loop spans 15 amino acids. CDR3 loop: CASNLQGQGNQPQHF. CDR3 nucleotides: TGTGCCAGCAATCTCCAAGGACAGGGCAATCAGCCCCAGCATTTT.